This T cell receptor beta chain was identified during a study of monozygotic twins with inflammatory bowel disease (dated by TCRdb to the late 2010s). About the investigation overall: A total of approximately 28 monozygotic twin pairs were included in the full study, comprising nine German pairs (four IBD-concordant, five IBD-discordant) and 19 IBD-discordant Danish pairs. The search for disease-associated traits relied mainly on comparing IBD patients with their genetically identical healthy co-twins within discordant pairs. Each individual had, on average, about 151 000 unique TCRalpha sequences and 181 000 unique TCRbeta sequences available for analysis. General study outcomes and caveats: TCRbeta repertoire diversity, by inverse Simpson index, was decreased in IBD patients compared with their healthy co-twins. Fewer clonotypes were shared with other individuals by IBD patients than by healthy twins, most markedly in patients showing signs of disease activity. Repertoire similarity did not differ between concordant and discordant twins, possibly due to limited statistical power. Differing immunosuppressive treatments among patients may have added background noise and inter-individual variability to the repertoires. Distinction between different T cell subtypes could not be achieved in the analysis. The results gave no support for a single strong signal or clonotype linked to IBD.

Sequences MDHEN (CDR1) and SYDVKM (CDR2) are obtained from the germline V gene. The CDR3 starts with the cysteine, ends with the phenylalanine, and has 16 residues. No DNA is given. A note on this clonotype: Its antigen is currently not known.

From each donor, an approximately 2.3 ml peripheral blood sample was drawn into PAXgene tubes and stored at -80 degrees C. Without any T cell sorting, total RNA was extracted from whole blood using the PAXgene blood miRNA kit on an automated QIAcube. Peripheral blood from monozygotic twin pairs, either concordant or discordant for inflammatory bowel disease, underwent deep TCRalpha and TCRbeta repertoire profiling that used unique molecular barcoding. For every twin pair, smoking habits were documented, and each individual was categorised as a current, former or never smoker. Library generation was performed with 5' RACE. The input for every TCR library was approximately 3,500 ng of total RNA. cDNA was synthesized with SMARTScribe reverse transcriptase in eight separate reactions per sample. Unique molecular identifiers containing a 6-nucleotide sample barcode were introduced through template switching during cDNA synthesis. Two nested PCRs of about 15 and 9 cycles amplified the TCRalpha and TCRbeta cDNA, and bead purification followed each PCR. Before amplification, the cDNA was treated with uracil DNA-glycosylase and purified using the QIAquick PCR purification kit. In the second PCR, Illumina TruSeq-compatible adapters and sample-specific barcodes were added. TapeStation and Qubit were used to check library quality and concentration, and 5 to 6.5 ng of each library was pooled. Sequencing of pooled libraries was carried out on an Illumina HiSeq2500 single-index Rapid Run using 2 x 100 bp reads and custom sequencing primers. Under the source paper's analysis protocol: MiGEC version 1.2.6 was used for UMI-based consensus assembly, which corrected PCR and sequencing errors. MiXCR version 2.1.1 handled V(D)J alignment, clonotype assembly and CDR3 extraction. To normalise gene usage, clonotype sharing and MAIT/NKT TCR abundance, the analysis used the top 1000, 10 000 and 20 000 clonotypes per sample. Diversity was computed as the inverse Simpson index with the vegan R package after downsampling to 27 000 UMIs. Paired Mann-Whitney U tests on discordant twin pairs were used, with Benjamini-Hochberg multiple-testing correction. After the reads were reprocessed by TCRdb, one entry was made per CDR3 protein sequence, with no DNA. The V and J calls, along with clone size, are taken from TCRdb and not from the paper's own processing. The table for this sample lists 150,000 to 200,000 distinct CDR3 sequences. The ten largest account for 2.8% of the sample.

The material sequenced was blood. The sequence links TRBV28 to TRBJ2-1; lacking DNA, the TRBD2 call made by TCRdb goes unchecked. The clonotype originates from a human donor with ulcerative colitis or Crohn's disease, or a healthy co-twin of an affected twin (not recorded which). CDR3 sequence: CASSPGLPGFFNEQFF.